This TCR beta chain was sequenced in a study of molecular identifiers for immune sequencing clone quantification. CDR3 length: 15 residues. Germline-derived CDR1 and CDR2 are MNHEY and SVGEGT. Trimming cost V 6 bases and J 2 bases, with 16 bases left between them. One entry per CDR3 protein results from TCRdb running MiXCR on the PCR reads. The sample lists about 640,000 distinct CDR3 sequences; less than 20% were seen once. Based on a CD8+CD4-CCR7+CD45RA+ profile, naive CD8 T cells were sorted. The sample was naive CD8+ T cells from blood, with Jurkat cell RNA spiked in. This sample's subset: FACS-sorted CD8+CD4-CCR7+CD45RA+ naive T cells. V and J are TRBV6-2 or TRBV6-3 and TRBJ2-5; D may be TRBD1 (6 bases). This TCR was sampled from a human donor in good health. Some libraries in this study had Jurkat cell RNA spiked in. The CDR3: CASSQRDTRQETQYF. The CDR3 coding sequence is TGTGCCAGCAGCCAACGGGACACAAGACAAGAGACCCAGTACTTC.